This passage covers 18 T cell receptor beta chains from one sample sequenced in a study of blood T cell repertoires in COVID-19. Produced via immunoSEQ multiplex PCR; TCRdb's table is partial and in-frame only. The profile shows roughly 150,000 clones, about four fifths of them singletons. Sequencing was carried out using peripheral blood. These receptors all come from a woman of 80 years or more with acute or convalescent COVID-19.

This sequence joins TRBV2 and TRBJ2-7; 8 positions match TRBD1. The CDR3 runs to 14 residues. Germline V gene lookup returns CDR1 SNHLY and CDR2 FYNNEI. V lost 5 bases, J lost 9 bases, and 12 bases stayed unmatched. DNA of the CDR3: TGTGCCAGCAGTAAACAGGGGGGCCCGCCGCGGCAGTACTTC. Translated: CASSKQGGPPRQYF.

The chain couples TRBV5-4 to TRBJ2-1; TRBD2 aligns across 7 bases. The CDR3 runs to 13 residues. CDR1 SGHNT and CDR2 YYREEE come from the germline V gene (reference sequence). Trimming removed 1 base from V and 7 bases from J; junction bases left unmatched: 2. The CDR3 nucleotides read TGTGCCAGCAGCTTGACTAGCGTGAATGAGCAGTTCTTC. This codes for CASSLTSVNEQFF.

This clone has only a few counts. This chain connects TRBV5-1 to TRBJ1-1; 9 nucleotides match TRBD1. Trimming removed 3 bases from V and 5 bases from J; junction bases left unmatched: 5. Per the germline V gene, CDR1 is SGHRS and CDR2 is YFSETQ. The CDR3 spans 14 residues. CDR3 loop: CASSSRQGGTEAFF. CDR3 DNA sequence: TGCGCCAGCAGCTCCAGACAGGGGGGAACTGAAGCTTTCTTT.

This chain links TRBV5-1 with TRBJ2-3; TRBD1 is a possible D gene (5 bases). Germline CDR1 SGHRS, CDR2 YFSETQ. V lost 4 bases and J 5 bases, leaving 14 bases between the germline ends. The CDR3 is 14 amino acids. DNA of the CDR3: TGCGCCAGCAGCGACAGTTCCTTCCGAGATACGCAGTATTTT. The encoded protein is CASSDSSFRDTQYF.

The chain employs TRBV7-2 and TRBJ2-3; weak D call: TRBD2 (5 bases). Between the trimmed V and J ends, which lost 4 bases and 3 bases, there was a span of 14 bases. Germline assignment: CDR1 SGHTA and CDR2 FQGNSA. The CDR3 has 15 amino acids. The CDR3, as DNA: TGTGCCAGCAGCTCGCCCGGGGTCGGGACAGATACGCAGTATTTT. Amino acid sequence: CASSSPGVGTDTQYF.

The chain combines TRBV7-9 with TRBJ2-2; 9 bases agree with TRBD1. This CDR3 region has 15 residues. Germline V CDR1 and CDR2: SEHNR, FQNEAQ (reference sequence). V dropped 1 base and J dropped 8; count of bases not matched to a gene: 5. In DNA form, the CDR3 reads TGTGCCAGCAGCTTAGGGGACAGGGTATCGGGGGAGCTGTTTTTT. Its protein is CASSLGDRVSGELFF. Based on the CDR3 plus reference TRBV7-9 and TRBJ2-2, the full variable domain is DTGVSQNPRHKITKRGQNVTFRCDPISEHNRLYWYRQTLGQGPEFLTYFQNEAQLEKSRLLSDRFSAERPKGSFSTLEIQRTEQGDSAMYLCASSLGDRVSGELFFGEGSRLTVL.

This chain connects TRBV19 to TRBJ2-1; no reliable D call. This CDR3 has 12 residues. Between the trimmed V and J ends, which lost 3 bases and 9 bases, there was a span of 9 bases. CDR1 is LNHDA and CDR2 is SQIVND in the germline V gene (reference sequence). CDR3 residues: CASSIPPGEQFF. The CDR3 region has the DNA TGTGCCAGTAGTATCCCCCCGGGTGAGCAGTTCTTC. The full variable domain, completed using reference TRBV19 and TRBJ2-1, is DGGITQSPKYLFRKEGQNVTLSCEQNLNHDAMYWYRQDPGQGLRLIYYSQIVNDFQKGDIAEGYSVSREKKESFPLTVTSAQKNPTAFYLCASSIPPGEQFFGPGTRLTVL.

This clone has only a few counts. The chain is built from TRBV7-2 and TRBJ1-3; D possibly corresponds to TRBD1 (6 bases). The V and J ends lost 4 bases and 4 bases respectively, with 14 bases between them. From germline, CDR1 is SGHTA and CDR2 FQGNSA. The CDR3 totals 15 residues. The CDR3 bases are TGTGCCAGCAGCTCAGGGGTAACAACCGGAAACACCATATATTTT. Translation gives CASSSGVTTGNTIYF.

V usage is TRBV9 and J usage is TRBJ1-5; TRBD1 might be the D (6 bases). Germline CDR1 SGDLS, CDR2 YYNGEE. This CDR3 is 14 amino acids long. The ends were cut back, 3 bases at V and 5 bases at J, with 12 bases in the middle. The CDR3 DNA reads as TGTGCCAGCAGCGCCCGACAGGTTGATCAGCCCCAGCATTTT. Protein sequence: CASSARQVDQPQHF.

This clone has only one observation. V usage is TRBV7-2 and J usage is TRBJ1-2; tentative D call: TRBD1 (6 bases). CDR3 size: 14 residues. V was shortened by 5 bases and J by 7 bases, with 17 bases between the two germline ends. Germline V CDR1 and CDR2: SGHTA, FQGNSA. The CDR3 nucleotides read TGTGCCAGCAGCCCTGGGGGAGGGGGGCTTGGCTACACCTTC. It specifies CASSPGGGGLGYTF.

The gene calls are TRBV3-1 (or the pseudogene TRBV3-2) and TRBJ1-3, with a possible D match to TRBD1 (6 bases). The CDR3 covers 17 residues. Trimming took off 4 bases at V and 5 bases at J, with 21 bases between the two ends. In germline, CDR1 is LGHDT, CDR2 YNNKEL (reference sequence). CDR3 DNA sequence: TGTGCCAGCAGCCTCACCGCGGGCAGGGGTTATAGAAACACCATATATTTT. This encodes CASSLTAGRGYRNTIYF.

In DNA, the CDR3 is TGTGCCAGCAGTTTCGGGGGATCCATGAACACTGAAGCTTTCTTT. Translated, it gives CASSFGGSMNTEAFF. The gene calls are TRBV28 and TRBJ1-1; tentative D call: TRBD1 (5 bases). V lost 3 bases and J 0 bases, leaving 11 bases between the germline ends. Germline values: CDR1 MDHEN, CDR2 SYDVKM. This CDR3 has 15 amino acids.

The chain carries TRBV18 and TRBJ2-1; D is possibly TRBD2 (5 bases). The CDR3 totals 11 residues. V was cut by 3 bases and J by 10 bases, with 7 bases left in between. Germline assignment: CDR1 KGHSH and CDR2 LQKENI. The DNA for the CDR3 is TGTGCCAGCTCACCGGAGGTGGAGCAGTTCTTC. The encoded protein is CASSPEVEQFF. The variable domain in full, with the rest retrieved from reference TRBV18 and TRBJ2-1, is NAGVMQNPRHLVRRRGQEARLRCSPMKGHSHVYWYRQLPEEGLKFMVYLQKENIIDESGMPKERFSAEFPKEGPSILRIQQVVRGDSAAYFCASSPEVEQFFGPGTRLTVL.

This clone has a handful of counts. The chain links TRBV30 to TRBJ1-1; maybe TRBD1 (5 bases). Trimming stripped 4 bases from V and 6 bases from J, with 18 bases between. Germline CDR1 reads GTSNPN; CDR2 reads SVGIG (reference sequence). CDR3 size: 14 residues. DNA for the CDR3: TGTGCCTGGACCCTCTACAGGCAAAACCCTGAAGCTTTCTTT. This codes for CAWTLYRQNPEAFF.

The V call is TRBV2, the J call TRBJ2-7; TRBD1 aligns across 11 bases. The CDR3 length is 14 residues. After removal of 6 bases from V and 4 bases from J, the junction contained 5 bases not matched to a gene. The germline V gene has CDR1 SNHLY and CDR2 FYNNEI. CDR3 protein: CASRSGTGGYEQYF. DNA for the CDR3: TGTGCCAGCAGGTCCGGGACAGGGGGGTACGAGCAGTACTTC.

Turning to this clone: This sample also contains other DNA sequences that code for the same CDR3. The gene calls are TRBV7-8 and TRBJ1-1, with 10 bases aligning to TRBD1. The CDR3 is 15 residues long. CDR1 is SGHVS, CDR2 FQNEAQ, per germline. V dropped 0 bases and J dropped 4; count of bases not matched to a gene: 2. The CDR3 spells CASSLADRGSTEAFF. The CDR3 DNA reads as TGTGCCAGCAGCTTAGCGGACAGGGGGAGCACTGAAGCTTTCTTT.

The gene calls are TRBV10-2 and TRBJ1-5, with D maybe TRBD1 (5 bases). Germline CDR1 WSHSY, CDR2 SAAADI. This CDR3 region has 14 residues. V shed 4 bases and J shed 4 bases, with 11 bases lying between them. CDR3 bases: TGCGCCAGCAGTGTCAGGGCGGGGAATCAGCCCCAGCATTTT. The encoded protein is CASSVRAGNQPQHF.

The CDR3 spells CASSFRQLDTEAFF. CDR3 nucleotides: TGTGCCAGCAGCTTCAGACAGTTGGACACTGAAGCTTTCTTT. The genes are TRBV7-9 and TRBJ1-1, with a possible D match to TRBD1 (5 bases). Germline V gene lookup returns CDR1 SEHNR and CDR2 FQNEAQ (reference sequence). V lost 3 bases, J lost 3 bases, and 11 bases lay in between. The CDR3 consists of 14 residues. Full variable domain (remainder filled in from reference TRBV7-9 and TRBJ1-1): DTGVSQNPRHKITKRGQNVTFRCDPISEHNRLYWYRQTLGQGPEFLTYFQNEAQLEKSRLLSDRFSAERPKGSFSTLEIQRTEQGDSAMYLCASSFRQLDTEAFFGQGTRLTVV.